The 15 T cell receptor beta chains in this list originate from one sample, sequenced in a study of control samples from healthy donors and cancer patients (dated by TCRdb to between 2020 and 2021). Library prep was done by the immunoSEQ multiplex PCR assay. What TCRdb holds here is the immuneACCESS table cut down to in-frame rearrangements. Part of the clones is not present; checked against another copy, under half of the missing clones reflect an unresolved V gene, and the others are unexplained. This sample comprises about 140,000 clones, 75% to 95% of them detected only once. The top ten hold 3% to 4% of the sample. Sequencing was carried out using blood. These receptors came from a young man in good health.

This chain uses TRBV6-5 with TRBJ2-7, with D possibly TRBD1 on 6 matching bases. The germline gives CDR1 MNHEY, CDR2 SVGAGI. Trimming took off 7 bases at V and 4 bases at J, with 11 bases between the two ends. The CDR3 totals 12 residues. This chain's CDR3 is CASNRDQYEQYF. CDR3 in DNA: TGTGCCAGCAACAGGGACCAGTACGAGCAGTACTTC.

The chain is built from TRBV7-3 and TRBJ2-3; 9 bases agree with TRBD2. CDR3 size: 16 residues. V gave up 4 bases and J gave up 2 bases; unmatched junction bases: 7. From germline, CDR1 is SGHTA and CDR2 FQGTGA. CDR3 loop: CASSSVAGAFTDTQYF. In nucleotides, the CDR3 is TGTGCCAGCAGCTCCGTAGCGGGGGCTTTCACAGATACGCAGTATTTT.

Written as DNA, the CDR3 is TGCAGCGTTGAAGATCGACAATCTTACGAGCAGTACTTC. Amino acid sequence: CSVEDRQSYEQYF. The J gene is TRBJ2-7, the V gene TRBV29-1, with D uncertain. CDR3 length: 13 residues. V gave up 0 bases and J gave up 4 bases, with 10 bases separating them. The germline CDR1 and CDR2 sequences are SQVTM and ANQGSEA.

CDR3 sequence (DNA): TGTGCCAGCAGTGGGGGGGGGCGGAGCTCCTATAATTCACCCCTCCACTTT. Its protein is CASSGGGRSSYNSPLHF. The J gene is TRBJ1-6, the V gene TRBV25-1; weak D call: TRBD1 (6 bases). The CDR3 totals 17 residues. The V gene lost 4 bases and the J gene lost 0 bases, with 13 bases spanning the gap. Germline assignment: CDR1 MGHDK and CDR2 SYGVNS.

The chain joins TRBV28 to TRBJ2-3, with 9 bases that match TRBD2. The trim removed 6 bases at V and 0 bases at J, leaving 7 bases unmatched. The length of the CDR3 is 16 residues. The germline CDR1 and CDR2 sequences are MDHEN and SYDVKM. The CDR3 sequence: CASSSLAGRSTDTQYF. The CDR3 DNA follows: TGTGCCAGCAGCTCTCTAGCGGGGCGAAGCACAGATACGCAGTATTTT.

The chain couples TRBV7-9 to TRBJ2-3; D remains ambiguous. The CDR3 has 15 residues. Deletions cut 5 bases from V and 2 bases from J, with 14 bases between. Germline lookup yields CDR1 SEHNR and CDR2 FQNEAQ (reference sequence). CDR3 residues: CASSPARSATDTQYF. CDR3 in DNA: TGTGCCAGCAGCCCTGCCCGAAGCGCCACAGATACGCAGTATTTT.

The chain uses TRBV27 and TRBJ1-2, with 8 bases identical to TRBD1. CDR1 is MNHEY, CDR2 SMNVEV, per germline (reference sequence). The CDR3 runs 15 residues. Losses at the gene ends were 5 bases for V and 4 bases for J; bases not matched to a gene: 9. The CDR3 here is CASSLTGGIGYGYTF. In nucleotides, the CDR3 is TGTGCCAGCAGTCTTACAGGGGGTATCGGCTATGGCTACACCTTC.

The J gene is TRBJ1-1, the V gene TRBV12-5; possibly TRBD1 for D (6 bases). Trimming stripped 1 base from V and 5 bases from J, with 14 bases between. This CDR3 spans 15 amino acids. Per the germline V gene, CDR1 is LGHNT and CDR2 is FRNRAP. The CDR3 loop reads CASGLGRGVRTEAFF. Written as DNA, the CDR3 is TGTGCTAGTGGTTTGGGCAGGGGAGTAAGGACTGAAGCTTTCTTT.

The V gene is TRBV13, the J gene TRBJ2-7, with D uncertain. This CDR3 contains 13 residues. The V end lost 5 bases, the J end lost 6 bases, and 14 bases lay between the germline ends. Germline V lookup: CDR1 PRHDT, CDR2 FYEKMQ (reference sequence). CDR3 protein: CASSLGPRGEQYF. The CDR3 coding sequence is TGTGCCAGCAGCCTCGGACCCCGAGGCGAGCAGTACTTC.

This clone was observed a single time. CDR3 protein: CATSNAGTGNHQPQHF. The CDR3 region has the DNA TGTGCCACCAGCAACGCCGGGACAGGGAACCATCAGCCCCAGCATTTT. This chain uses TRBV15 with TRBJ1-5, with 9 bases lining up with TRBD1. The CDR3 runs to 16 residues. The germline V gene encodes CDR1 LNHNV and CDR2 YYDKDF (reference sequence). V dropped 4 bases and J dropped 5; count of bases not matched to a gene: 9.

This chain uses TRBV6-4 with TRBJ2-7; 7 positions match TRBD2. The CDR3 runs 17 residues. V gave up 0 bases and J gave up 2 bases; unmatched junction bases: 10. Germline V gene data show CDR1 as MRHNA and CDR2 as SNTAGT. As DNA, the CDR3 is TGTGCCAGCAGTGACTCCCAGGGAGGGTTCGCTACCTACGAGCAGTACTTC. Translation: CASSDSQGGFATYEQYF.

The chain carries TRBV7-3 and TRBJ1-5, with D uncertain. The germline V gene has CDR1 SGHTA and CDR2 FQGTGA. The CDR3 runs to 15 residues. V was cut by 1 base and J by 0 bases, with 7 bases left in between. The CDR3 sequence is CASSLNSFSNQPQHF. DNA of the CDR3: TGTGCCAGCAGCTTAAACAGTTTTAGCAATCAGCCCCAGCATTTT.

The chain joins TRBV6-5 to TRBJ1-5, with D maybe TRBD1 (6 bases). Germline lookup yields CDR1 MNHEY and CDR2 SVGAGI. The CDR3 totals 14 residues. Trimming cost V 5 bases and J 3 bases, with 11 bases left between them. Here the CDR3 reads CASSHWDINQPQHF. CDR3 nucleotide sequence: TGTGCCAGCAGTCATTGGGACATCAATCAGCCCCAGCATTTT.

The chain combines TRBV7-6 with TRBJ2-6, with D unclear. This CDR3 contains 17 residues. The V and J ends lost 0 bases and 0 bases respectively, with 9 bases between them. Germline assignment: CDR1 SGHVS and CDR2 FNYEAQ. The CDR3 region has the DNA TGTGCCAGCAGCTTAGCTAGCAAGGCCTCTGGGGCCAACGTCCTGACTTTC. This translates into CASSLASKASGANVLTF.

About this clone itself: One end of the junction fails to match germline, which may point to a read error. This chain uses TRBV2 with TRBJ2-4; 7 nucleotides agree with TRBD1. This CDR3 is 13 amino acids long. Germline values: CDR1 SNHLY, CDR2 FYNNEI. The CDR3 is CASSEGWDRVESF. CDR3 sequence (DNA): TGTGCCAGCAGTGAAGGTTGGGACAGAGTAGAGTCCTTC.